This T cell receptor (beta chain) is drawn from a study of beta chain features in type 1 diabetes. The length of the CDR3 is 14 residues. Trimming cost V 4 bases and J 6 bases, with 17 bases left between them. From germline, CDR1 is SGHNT and CDR2 YYREEE (reference sequence). This clone occurred many times. TCRB transcripts that were expressed got sequenced, as all of the isolated RNA had been reverse transcribed. Using immunoSEQ multiplex PCR, the repertoire was profiled, and TCRdb retains in-frame clones only, with some absent. The sample yields about 240,000 clones, roughly 30% seen once. Sequencing was performed on central memory CD4+ T cells from blood. The sequence was obtained from a man younger than 45 in good health. The J gene is TRBJ2-7, the V gene TRBV5-4, with D possibly called TRBD1 or TRBD2 (6 bases each). This chain's CDR3 is CASSGQRRGSEQYF. CDR3 bases: TGTGCCAGCAGCGGGCAGCGGAGGGGGTCCGAGCAGTACTTC.